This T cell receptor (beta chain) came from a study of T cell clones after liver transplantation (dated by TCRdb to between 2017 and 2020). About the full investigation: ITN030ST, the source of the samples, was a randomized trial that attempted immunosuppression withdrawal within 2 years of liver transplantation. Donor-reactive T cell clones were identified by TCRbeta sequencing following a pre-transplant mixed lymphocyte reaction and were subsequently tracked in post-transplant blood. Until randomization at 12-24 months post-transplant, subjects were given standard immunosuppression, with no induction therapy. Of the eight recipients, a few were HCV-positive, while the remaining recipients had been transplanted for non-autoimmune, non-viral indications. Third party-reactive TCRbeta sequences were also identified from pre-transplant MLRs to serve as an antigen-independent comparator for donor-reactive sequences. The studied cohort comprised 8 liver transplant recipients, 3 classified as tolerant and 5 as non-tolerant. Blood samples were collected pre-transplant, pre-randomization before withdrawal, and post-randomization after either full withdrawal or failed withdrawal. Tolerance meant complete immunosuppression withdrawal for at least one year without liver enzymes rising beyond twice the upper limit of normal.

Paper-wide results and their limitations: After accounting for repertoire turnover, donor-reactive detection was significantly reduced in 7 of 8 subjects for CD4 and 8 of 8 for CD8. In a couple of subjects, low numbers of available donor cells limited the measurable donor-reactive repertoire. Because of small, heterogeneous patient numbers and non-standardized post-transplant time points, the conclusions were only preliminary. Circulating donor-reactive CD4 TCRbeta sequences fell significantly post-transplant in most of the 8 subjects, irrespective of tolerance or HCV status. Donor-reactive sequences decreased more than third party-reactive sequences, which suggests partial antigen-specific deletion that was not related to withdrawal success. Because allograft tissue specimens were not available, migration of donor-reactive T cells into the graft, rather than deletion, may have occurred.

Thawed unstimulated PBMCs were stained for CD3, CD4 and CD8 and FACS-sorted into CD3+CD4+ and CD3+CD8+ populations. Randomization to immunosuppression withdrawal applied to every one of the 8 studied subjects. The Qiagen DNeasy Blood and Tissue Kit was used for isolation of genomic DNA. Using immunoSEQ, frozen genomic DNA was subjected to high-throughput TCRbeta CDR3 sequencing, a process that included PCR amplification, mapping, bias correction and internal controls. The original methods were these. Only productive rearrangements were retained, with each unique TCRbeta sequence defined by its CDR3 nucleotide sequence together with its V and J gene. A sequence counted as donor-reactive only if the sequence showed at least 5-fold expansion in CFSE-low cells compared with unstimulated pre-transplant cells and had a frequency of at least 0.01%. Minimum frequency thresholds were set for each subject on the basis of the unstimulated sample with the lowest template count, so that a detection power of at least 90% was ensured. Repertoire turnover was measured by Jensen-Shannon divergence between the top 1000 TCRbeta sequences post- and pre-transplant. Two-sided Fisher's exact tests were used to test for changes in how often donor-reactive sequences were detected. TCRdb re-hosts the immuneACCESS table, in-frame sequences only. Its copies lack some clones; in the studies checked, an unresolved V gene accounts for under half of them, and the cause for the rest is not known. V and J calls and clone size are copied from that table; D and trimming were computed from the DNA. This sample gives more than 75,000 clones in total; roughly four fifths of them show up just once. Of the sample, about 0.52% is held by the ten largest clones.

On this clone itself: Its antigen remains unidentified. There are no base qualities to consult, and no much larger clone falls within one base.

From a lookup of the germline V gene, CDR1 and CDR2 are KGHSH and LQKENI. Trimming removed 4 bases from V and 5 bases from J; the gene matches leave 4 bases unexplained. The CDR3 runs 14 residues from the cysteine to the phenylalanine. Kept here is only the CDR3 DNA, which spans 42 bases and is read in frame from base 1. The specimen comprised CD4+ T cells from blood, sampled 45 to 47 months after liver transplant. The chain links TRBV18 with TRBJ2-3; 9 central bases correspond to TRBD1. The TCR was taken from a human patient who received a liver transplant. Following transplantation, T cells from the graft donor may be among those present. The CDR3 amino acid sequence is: CASSLSTGGDTQYF. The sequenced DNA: TGTGCCAGCTCACTATCGACAGGGGGAGATACGCAGTATTTT. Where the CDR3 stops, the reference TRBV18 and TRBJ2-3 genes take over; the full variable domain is NAGVMQNPRHLVRRRGQEARLRCSPMKGHSHVYWYRQLPEEGLKFMVYLQKENIIDESGMPKERFSAEFPKEGPSILRIQQVVRGDSAAYFCASSLSTGGDTQYFGPGTRLTVL.